The 17 T cell receptor beta chains in this list originate from one sample, sequenced in a study of T cell responses to AZD1222 COVID-19 vaccine. Assay used: immunoSEQ multiplex PCR; TCRdb lists only in-frame clones, some missing. The sample shows about 100,000 clones, around nine tenths of them seen only once. Sequences were derived from peripheral blood, sampled on day 0 of AZD1222 vaccination. The receptors were gathered from an adult in good health.

The chain couples TRBV10-3 to TRBJ2-5; D remains unclear. V was cut by 2 bases and J by 2 bases, with 6 bases left in between. The CDR3 contains 13 residues. The V gene's germline CDR1 is ENHRY and CDR2 SYGVKD. The CDR3 here is CAISEAVQETQYF. CDR3 DNA: TGTGCCATCAGTGAGGCGGTTCAAGAGACCCAGTACTTC.

This chain connects TRBV6-1 to TRBJ1-1; D is ambiguous. Trimming cost V 1 base and J 4 bases, with 13 bases left between them. Germline loops: CDR1 MNHNS, CDR2 SASEGT. The CDR3 runs 15 residues. The CDR3 bases are TGTGCCAGCAGTGAAGAGGCGGCCTCAGGCACTGAAGCTTTCTTT. Protein sequence: CASSEEAASGTEAFF.

The V gene is TRBV28, the J gene TRBJ1-2; no clear D. Trimming removed 7 bases at V and 4 bases at J, with 16 bases between. The CDR3 covers 14 residues. Germline assignment: CDR1 MDHEN and CDR2 SYDVKM. CDR3 region: CASTRESIFYGYTF. The DNA of the CDR3 is TGTGCCAGCACTCGGGAATCCATCTTCTATGGCTACACCTTC.

This clone was counted once. The gene calls are TRBV28 and TRBJ2-5, with 7 bases that match TRBD1. The CDR3 runs to 17 residues. The junction had 13 bases not matched to a gene; V was cut back by 6 bases and J by 0 bases. From germline, CDR1 is MDHEN and CDR2 SYDVKM. Here the CDR3 reads CASRNSRDSGNQETQYF. CDR3 in DNA: TGTGCCAGCAGGAACTCCCGGGACAGTGGGAACCAAGAGACCCAGTACTTC.

The V and J genes are TRBV27 and TRBJ1-1, with D uncertain. Trimming removed 5 bases at V and 10 bases at J, with 14 bases between. The CDR3 contains 12 residues. Per the germline V gene, CDR1 is MNHEY and CDR2 is SMNVEV (reference sequence). Here the CDR3 DNA reads TGTGCCAGCAGTCTAATGGTTGAGGGAGCTTTCTTT. Translated: CASSLMVEGAFF.

The rearrangement links TRBV28 to TRBJ1-2; D possibly corresponds to TRBD1 (5 bases). In germline, CDR1 is MDHEN, CDR2 SYDVKM. The germline V and J ends were trimmed by 5 bases and 4 bases, with 8 bases remaining between them. This CDR3 spans 12 amino acids. The CDR3 bases are TGTGCCAGCAGTCGGGGCAGCTATGGCTACACCTTC. As protein: CASSRGSYGYTF.

The chain is built from TRBV4-1 and TRBJ1-1, with no clear D. V was cut by 4 bases and J by 1 base, with 10 bases left in between. From germline, CDR1 is MGHRA and CDR2 YSYEKL. This CDR3 has 14 amino acids. CDR3 region: CASSLRPGNTEAFF. In nucleotides, the CDR3 is TGCGCCAGCAGCCTCCGTCCAGGGAACACTGAAGCTTTCTTT.

The rearrangement links TRBV6-5 to TRBJ2-2; 10 positions match TRBD2. This CDR3 comprises 15 residues. Germline CDR1 reads MNHEY; CDR2 reads SVGAGI. Trimming removed 6 bases from V and 3 bases from J; junction bases left unmatched: 4. The CDR3 nucleotides read TGTGCCAGCAGGCTAGCGGGAGCGTACACCGGGGAGCTGTTTTTT. Translating it yields CASRLAGAYTGELFF.

This clone occurred a few times. The V and J genes are TRBV18 and TRBJ1-1; 7 bases align to TRBD1. The CDR3 is made up of 14 amino acids. J gave up 5 bases and V 5 bases, and 8 bases lay outside the gene matches. The germline CDR1 and CDR2 sequences are KGHSH and LQKENI. Here the CDR3 DNA reads TGTGCCAGCTCAGTCACAACAGGGGATACTGAAGCTTTCTTT. Protein product: CASSVTTGDTEAFF. Drawing the rest from reference TRBV18 and TRBJ1-1, the complete variable domain is NAGVMQNPRHLVRRRGQEARLRCSPMKGHSHVYWYRQLPEEGLKFMVYLQKENIIDESGMPKERFSAEFPKEGPSILRIQQVVRGDSAAYFCASSVTTGDTEAFFGQGTRLTVV.

This chain connects TRBV6-5 to TRBJ1-6; D is perhaps TRBD1 (5 bases). The V and J ends lost 8 bases and 9 bases respectively, with 20 bases between them. This CDR3 spans 15 amino acids. CDR1 MNHEY and CDR2 SVGAGI come from the germline V gene. The DNA of the CDR3 is TGTGCCAGCCGTACGGGGAGGCAGGGAGGTTCACCCCTCCACTTT. It encodes CASRTGRQGGSPLHF.

The DNA for the CDR3 is TGCGCCAGCAGCATTGACAGGGAGTTTGGCTACACCTTC. Encoded protein: CASSIDREFGYTF. The chain carries TRBV5-1 and TRBJ1-2; 7 bases fit TRBD1. This CDR3 is 13 amino acids long. Per the germline V gene, CDR1 is SGHRS and CDR2 is YFSETQ. Germline trimming cut 4 bases from V and 7 bases from J; bases unmatched to any gene: 7.

The chain uses TRBV10-3 and TRBJ2-7, with 10 bases that match TRBD1. The CDR3 covers 19 residues. In germline, CDR1 is ENHRY, CDR2 SYGVKD. V trimming: 3 bases; J trimming: 5 bases; junction bases outside the gene matches: 19. The CDR3 loop is CAISDLTGGAGNGGHEQYF. The CDR3, as DNA: TGTGCCATCAGTGATTTGACAGGGGGCGCGGGTAATGGAGGCCACGAGCAGTACTTC.

This chain joins TRBV2 and TRBJ2-7; 10 bases fit TRBD1. This CDR3 region has 18 residues. CDR1 and CDR2 (germline): SNHLY, FYNNEI. V gave up 2 bases and J gave up 7 bases; unmatched junction bases: 17. CDR3 coding DNA: TGTGCCAGCAGTGAATCCCATATGTCGGACAGGGGGTTCGGTGAGCAGTACTTC. This gives the protein CASSESHMSDRGFGEQYF.

The J gene is TRBJ2-2, the V gene TRBV6-1, with D possibly being TRBD1 (6 bases). The V end lost 5 bases, the J end lost 5 bases, and 15 bases lay between the germline ends. Germline V CDR1 and CDR2: MNHNS, SASEGT. The CDR3 is 15 amino acids. The CDR3 DNA follows: TGTGCCAGCAGTTCCCATCAGGGGCGGACCGGGGAGCTGTTTTTT. Protein product: CASSSHQGRTGELFF.

CDR3 coding DNA: TGTGCCAGCAGCTTTTCGGATCGGGGGCGGACCTCCTACGAGCAGTACTTC. This encodes CASSFSDRGRTSYEQYF. V usage is TRBV5-5 and J usage is TRBJ2-7, with D perhaps matching TRBD1 or TRBD2 (6 bases each). Germline CDR1 reads SGHKS; CDR2 reads YYEKEE (reference sequence). V was cut by 2 bases and J by 0 bases, with 18 bases left in between. The CDR3 runs to 17 residues.

This clone appeared a few times. The chain uses TRBV5-1 and TRBJ2-7; the match to TRBD1 covers 7 bases. The CDR3 runs 16 residues. V shed 1 base, J shed 3 bases, and the junction held 10 bases outside the gene matches. CDR1 is SGHRS, CDR2 YFSETQ, per germline. This chain's CDR3 is CASSLYDQGENYEQYF. In nucleotides, the CDR3 is TGCGCCAGCAGCTTGTACGACCAGGGGGAAAACTACGAGCAGTACTTC.

CDR3 residues: CASSIGAFGETQYF. The CDR3 bases are TGTGCCAGTAGTATAGGGGCATTCGGAGAGACCCAGTACTTC. The V and J genes are TRBV19 and TRBJ2-5; D is ambiguous. The CDR3 spans 14 residues. With 1 base removed from V and 4 bases from J, the gap between germline ends came to 10 bases. Germline loops: CDR1 LNHDA, CDR2 SQIVND (reference sequence).